This TCR beta chain was profiled in a study of Graves' ophthalmopathy and Graves' hyperthyroidism. Study-wide context: There was a collection of peripheral blood at initial diagnosis, before any treatment.

Regarding the study as a whole: Blood samples also showed most expanded thyroid clonotypes exceeding 0.001 frequency.

Looked up from germline, CDR1 is KGHSH and CDR2 is LQKENI. V was trimmed by 2 bases and J by 2 bases, leaving 10 bases between them. CDR3 length: 14 residues. Amplification targeted the TCR beta CDR3 regions, with RNA transcripts as the source material. HTBI-primed RT-PCR formed the first round, and a multiplex PCR formed the second. One entry per CDR3 protein, called by TCRdb with MiXCR from the multiplex PCR reads. The table lists 680,000 or so distinct CDR3 sequences, approximately 22% of them singletons. This clonotype was seen many times. The antigen is unknown. Sample: peripheral blood. The genes are TRBV18 and TRBJ2-7; D uncertain. The receptor comes from a woman aged 18-30 years with stable Graves' hyperthyroidism. Some clones in this sample may be carry-over from other donors' samples. CDR3 protein: CASSPSDGPYEQYF. The CDR3 DNA follows: TGTGCCAGCTCACCATCGGACGGCCCCTACGAGCAGTACTTC.